Shown below are 25 T cell receptor beta chains from a single sample sequenced in a study of T cells in Graves' hyperthyroidism and ophthalmopathy. TCR beta CDR3 sequences were amplified from RNA transcripts. With the HTBI primer set, the TCR CDR3 went through a first round of RT-PCR. TCRdb redid the calling of the multiplex PCR reads with MiXCR, one entry per CDR3 protein. The repertoire has hundreds of thousands of distinct CDR3 sequences, approximately 23% of them found once; the top ten carry under 55%. The sample consisted of blood. Source of these receptors: a woman aged 70 to 79 with Graves' ophthalmopathy.

This sequence joins TRBV3-1 and TRBJ1-2; TRBD1 is a possible D gene (6 bases). Looked up from germline, CDR1 is LGHDT and CDR2 is YNNKEL (reference sequence). Deletions cut 4 bases from V and 2 bases from J, with 14 bases between. The CDR3 totals 15 residues. The CDR3 nucleotides are TGTGCCAGCAGCCTAGGGACACCTCAAAACTATGGCTACACCTTC. Its translation is CASSLGTPQNYGYTF.

This clonotype came up a few times. This chain connects TRBV18 to TRBJ2-2; possibly TRBD2 for D (5 bases). CDR1 and CDR2 from the germline V gene are KGHSH and LQKENI. V was pared by 0 bases and J by 3 bases, with 8 bases between. This CDR3 comprises 15 residues. The DNA for the CDR3 is TGTGCCAGCTCACCACCAGCGGAGCACACCGGGGAGCTGTTTTTT. This codes for CASSPPAEHTGELFF.

The rearrangement links TRBV28 to TRBJ1-2; D ambiguous. The CDR3 length is 12 residues. Germline V gene lookup returns CDR1 MDHEN and CDR2 SYDVKM. Trimming removed 10 bases from V and 0 bases from J, with 9 bases in between. The CDR3 spells CATSRANYGYTF. The CDR3 DNA is TGTGCCACTTCTCGGGCTAACTATGGCTACACCTTC.

This rearrangement joins TRBV7-3 to TRBJ2-5; a weak D match, TRBD1 (6 bases). Looked up from germline, CDR1 is SGHTA and CDR2 is FQGTGA. This CDR3 region has 11 residues. With 4 bases removed from V and 14 bases from J, the gap between germline ends came to 14 bases. CDR3 coding DNA: TGTGCCAGCAGCTCGCAGGGGTGGAGATACTTC. This encodes CASSSQGWRYF.

This clonotype turned up a few times. The chain has TRBV12-3 or TRBV12-4 and TRBJ1-2; 8 bases align to TRBD1. The CDR3 consists of 15 residues. J was trimmed by 4 bases and V by 3 bases; bases with no gene match: 7. CDR3 loop: CASSLGSQGVYGYTF. The CDR3 DNA is TGTGCCAGCAGTTTGGGCTCACAGGGGGTCTATGGCTACACCTTC.

The table lists this clonotype with many counts. The gene calls are TRBV30 and TRBJ1-1; D call uncertain. The V end lost 3 bases, the J end lost 6 bases, and 8 bases lay between the germline ends. Germline V gene data show CDR1 as GTSNPN and CDR2 as SVGIG (reference sequence). The CDR3 spans 11 residues. CDR3 DNA sequence: TGTGCCTGGAGCCCCCTCTCTGAAGCTTTCTTT. Its protein product is CAWSPLSEAFF.

In its sample, this clonotype was seen a few times. V and J are TRBV6-1 and TRBJ2-7, with 7 bases fitting TRBD1. Germline CDR1 is MNHNS and CDR2 is SASEGT. The CDR3 runs to 14 residues. J was trimmed by 1 base and V by 5 bases; bases with no gene match: 5. The CDR3, as DNA: TGTGCCAGCAGTTCCACGGGACAGTCCTACGAGCAGTACTTC. Its translation: CASSSTGQSYEQYF.

The chain links TRBV7-3 to TRBJ2-2, with 8 bases identical to TRBD1. With V trimmed by 0 bases and J by 0 bases, 9 bases remained unmatched. Germline V gene sequence: CDR1 SGHTA, CDR2 FQGTGA. The CDR3 covers 19 residues. CDR3 bases: TGTGCCAGCAGCTTAACCGACAGGGGACGTCCCCCGAACACCGGGGAGCTGTTTTTT. Protein: CASSLTDRGRPPNTGELFF.

V is TRBV6-4 and J is TRBJ2-1, with 7 positions matching TRBD2. The CDR3 is made up of 17 amino acids. The trim removed 0 bases at V and 8 bases at J, leaving 13 bases unmatched. Germline V CDR1 and CDR2: MRHNA, SNTAGT. CDR3 loop: CASSDSKPREFSYEQFF. DNA of the CDR3: TGTGCCAGCAGTGACTCGAAGCCGCGGGAGTTTTCATATGAGCAGTTCTTC.

This clonotype was observed a handful of times. This chain joins TRBV30 and TRBJ1-2, with D unresolved. The germline V and J ends were trimmed by 7 bases and 8 bases, with 20 bases remaining between them. Germline CDR1 and CDR2: GTSNPN and SVGIG (reference sequence). The length of the CDR3 is 13 residues. In DNA form, the CDR3 reads TGTGCCTACAACCCGACGGGGATGAGCGGCTACACCTTC. This encodes CAYNPTGMSGYTF.

Remarks on this clonotype: One base away lies a much larger clone, so this may be a sequencing read error. This chain joins TRBV3-1 and TRBJ2-2; no firm D call. V shed 0 bases and J shed 5 bases, with 1 base lying between them. Germline values: CDR1 LGHDT, CDR2 YNNKEL (reference sequence). The CDR3 is made up of 12 amino acids. The CDR3 here is CASSQETGELFF. The CDR3 bases are TGTGCCAGCAGCCAAGAGACCGGGGAGCTGTTTTTT.

This clonotype was picked up many times. The rearrangement links TRBV6-1 to TRBJ1-5; D gene ambiguous. This CDR3 is 16 amino acids long. The germline gives CDR1 MNHNS, CDR2 SASEGT. Trimming removed 5 bases at V and 5 bases at J, with 19 bases between. The CDR3 DNA is TGTGCCAGCAGTCCATTACTCACCAGAACGGATCAGCCCCAGCATTTT. This gives the protein CASSPLLTRTDQPQHF.

This clonotype occurred a few times. The chain links TRBV10-3 to TRBJ1-1; D gene unclear. CDR3 length equals 12 residues. Germline CDR1 is ENHRY and CDR2 is SYGVKD. The germline V and J ends were trimmed by 3 bases and 4 bases, with 6 bases remaining between them. CDR3 DNA: TGTGCCATCAGTGACCTAGGCACTGAAGCTTTCTTT. Translating it yields CAISDLGTEAFF.

This clonotype came up a few times. CDR3 sequence: CASSQGTSGSYEQYF. As DNA, the CDR3 is TGTGCCAGCAGCCAGGGGACTAGCGGCTCCTACGAGCAGTACTTC. The gene calls are TRBV3-1 and TRBJ2-7; 11 bases are a match to TRBD2. The CDR3 has 15 residues. V trimming: 3 bases; J trimming: 0 bases; junction bases outside the gene matches: 1. Germline CDR1 reads LGHDT; CDR2 reads YNNKEL (reference sequence).

This chain connects TRBV6-1 to TRBJ2-7; the D is unclear. Trimming stripped 10 bases from V and 0 bases from J, with 16 bases between. The CDR3 extends over 14 amino acids. The germline CDR1 and CDR2 sequences are MNHNS and SASEGT. The CDR3 protein is CATSAGRSSYEQYF. The CDR3 coding sequence is TGTGCCACCTCCGCCGGACGGAGCTCCTACGAGCAGTACTTC.

This clonotype occurred a few times. CDR3 DNA: TGTGCTACAAACCTACAACAGGGTAACTATGGCTACACCTTC. It translates to CATNLQQGNYGYTF. V and J are TRBV19 and TRBJ1-2; perhaps TRBD1 as D (6 bases). This CDR3 contains 14 residues. Per germline, CDR1 LNHDA and CDR2 SQIVND (reference sequence). Variable domain in full (rest from reference TRBV19 and TRBJ1-2): DGGITQSPKYLFRKEGQNVTLSCEQNLNHDAMYWYRQDPGQGLRLIYYSQIVNDFQKGDIAEGYSVSREKKESFPLTVTSAQKNPTAFYLCATNLQQGNYGYTFGSGTRLTVV.

This clonotype was observed many times. This chain links TRBV11-3 with TRBJ2-3; 7 positions match TRBD2. This CDR3 has 16 amino acids. Per the germline V gene, CDR1 is SGHNT and CDR2 is YENEEA. The trim removed 1 base at V and 4 bases at J, leaving 8 bases unmatched. CDR3 residues: CASSLGGGREADTQYF. DNA for the CDR3: TGTGCCAGCAGCTTAGGTGGCGGGAGAGAGGCAGATACGCAGTATTTT.

This clonotype was observed at least ten times. The chain carries TRBV12-3 or TRBV12-4 and TRBJ2-2; perhaps D is TRBD1 or TRBD2 (5 bases each). The CDR3 contains 16 residues. V was cut by 5 bases and J by 0 bases, with 13 bases left in between. This chain's CDR3 is CASSLPGPSNTGELFF. The DNA for the CDR3 is TGTGCCAGCAGTCTGCCGGGACCTTCGAACACCGGGGAGCTGTTTTTT.

This clonotype has a count of ten or more. The rearrangement joins TRBV20-1 to TRBJ1-1, with D hard to call. Trimming shortened V by 6 bases and J by 0 bases, and 14 bases separated the two germline ends. CDR1 is DFQATT and CDR2 is SNEGSKA in the germline V gene (reference sequence). The CDR3 is 14 amino acids. This chain's CDR3 is CSAGRAGVNTEAFF. The CDR3 DNA sequence: TGCAGTGCCGGGAGGGCAGGTGTGAACACTGAAGCTTTCTTT.

The V and J genes are TRBV24-1 and TRBJ2-7, with D possibly being TRBD1 (5 bases). The CDR3 consists of 13 residues. V dropped 4 bases and J dropped 7 bases, with 13 bases sitting between them. The germline V gene encodes CDR1 KGHDR and CDR2 SFDVKD. The CDR3 nucleotides are TGTGCCACCAGTGAGTCAGGGCGTGGAGAGCAGTACTTC. Protein: CATSESGRGEQYF.

This clonotype was seen a few times. The junction departs from the called germline gene at one end, perhaps through a read error. V and J are TRBV7-7 and TRBJ2-2, with 11 bases identical to TRBD1. Germline V gene lookup returns CDR1 SSHAT and CDR2 FNYEAQ (reference sequence). This CDR3 is 15 amino acids long. The CDR3 loop is CASSLGTGGSGELFF. The CDR3 bases are TGTGCTAGCAGCTTAGGGACAGGGGGATCCGGGGAGCTGTTTTTT.

J is TRBJ2-5 and V is TRBV5-1; D is possibly TRBD2 (6 bases). Deletions cut 3 bases from V and 5 bases from J, with 20 bases between. The CDR3 loop spans 16 amino acids. Germline CDR1 reads SGHRS; CDR2 reads YFSETQ. CDR3 protein: CASSSLGVAAKETQYF. CDR3 in DNA: TGCGCCAGCAGCTCCCTGGGAGTAGCGGCAAAGGAGACCCAGTACTTC.

In the case of this clonotype: A junction boundary mismatches the germline segment, possibly from a read error. J is TRBJ2-7 and V is TRBV6-1; D remains ambiguous. The CDR3 has 15 amino acids. Per the germline V gene, CDR1 is MNHNS and CDR2 is SASEGT. DNA of the CDR3: TGTGCCAGCAGTGAGACTGCCAGCGTTTCCTACGAGCAGCACTTC. Amino acid sequence: CASSETASVSYEQHF.

This clonotype was observed a handful of times. The chain recombines TRBV28 with TRBJ2-7; 14 nucleotides agree with TRBD2. The CDR3 contains 14 residues. Germline lookup yields CDR1 MDHEN and CDR2 SYDVKM. V lost 6 bases and J lost 3; bases outside the gene matches: 1. CDR3 DNA sequence: TGTGCCAGCAGGGGGACTAGCGGGGGCTACGAGCAGTACTTC. Its translation is CASRGTSGGYEQYF.

In its sample, this clonotype was seen a few times. The chain employs TRBV7-3 and TRBJ2-1; D is unclear. Trimming shortened V by 5 bases and J by 4 bases, and 9 bases separated the two germline ends. Germline values: CDR1 SGHTA, CDR2 FQGTGA. The CDR3 length is 13 residues. The CDR3: CASSNTLYNEQFF. DNA of the CDR3: TGTGCCAGCAGCAACACACTTTACAATGAGCAGTTCTTC.